The source of this T cell receptor (beta chain) is a study of blood T cell repertoires in COVID-19 (dated by TCRdb to between 2020 and 2021). Turning to the overall study: Samples from collaborators originated in the United States, Italy and Spain and spanned both the acute and convalescent phases of COVID-19. The material from the prospective study consisted of cDNA or gDNA derived from T cells, B-cell-depleted T cells, or PBMCs. Subjects who had been exposed to COVID-19, were actively infected with it, or had recovered from it provided the deeply sampled blood TCRbeta repertoires that made up the dataset. The repertoires were released in a freely available public database meant as a resource for research on the immune response to SARS-CoV-2. Samples came from the ongoing ImmuneRACE study (first 160 participants) plus 1,254 subjects from 6 global collaborators. The sample metadata nearly always contained a de-identified subject ID, COVID-19 status, age in years and sex. Where available, HLA class I and class II types were taken from metadata supplied by the sample provider and were not determined by assay-based typing. General study outcomes and caveats: Clinical and demographic metadata were provided uncurated, with the amount varying by source and participant.

Spanning cysteine to phenylalanine, the CDR3 consists of 17 amino acids. The sequence is cut down to CDR3 DNA, 51 bases in frame from base 1. According to the germline V gene, CDR1 reads SGHDT and CDR2 reads YYEEEE. At the junction V is shortened by 0 bases and J by 3 bases, with 13 bases in between. In Seattle, one collaborating source enrolled patients while the infection was active and tracked those patients longitudinally over the course of disease. Whole blood was collected in K2EDTA tubes by collaborating institutions according to the institutions' own protocols. For TCRbeta analysis, collaborator samples were shipped as frozen whole blood, as isolated PBMCs, or as DNA extracted from either sample type. To note about this clone: No cognate antigen has been identified for it. No much larger clonotype is one base removed from it; base qualities were not supplied.

TCRbeta CDR3 regions were amplified from genomic DNA using the immunoSEQ Assay, a bias-controlled multiplex PCR. The authors' pipeline ran thus. Within the assay, amplification of reference gene primers was used to estimate how many nucleated cells each sample contained. Sequence reads were collapsed and filtered to measure the absolute abundance of every unique TCRbeta CDR3 rearrangement. For each sample, productive Simpson clonality was calculated as the square root of Simpson's diversity index over productive rearrangements. Entries here come from immuneACCESS through TCRdb and include only in-frame sequences with V and J called. Some clones fail to appear in such tables; in the studies checked, an unresolved V gene covers under half of the shortfall, and the cause of the remainder is unknown. V and J calls and clone size are given by that table; D and trimming were obtained from the DNA. Within this sample are about 100,000 clones, with 80% to 95% of them counted one time only. 6.7% of the sample rests with the top ten.

Source material: peripheral blood. This chain is built from TRBV5-6 and TRBJ1-6; the D segment could be TRBD1, given 6 matching bases. The source is a man aged 18 to 30 with COVID-19, enrolled during active disease. The DNA sequence is as follows: TGTGCCAGCAGCTTGGACCCACAGGGTTACTATAATTCACCCCTCCACTTT. It encodes CASSLDPQGYYNSPLHF.